This record concerns one T cell receptor (beta chain) sequence. The antigen is not known. A junction end diverges from the germline sequence, so it may reflect a read error. CDR1 and CDR2 from the germline V gene are SGHDT and YYEEEE. CDR3 size: 14 residues. The data stem from a study of cytomegalovirus exposure and HLA in healthy donors. Study conclusions and caveats: The study carried out a later analysis of TCR beta sequences. It associated 15,000 to 20,000 of them with specific HLA alleles at a false discovery rate of 0.05. Later analysis showed TCR association rates varying by HLA locus, highest for DRB1 and lowest for HLA-C.

Researchers ran the PCR with 60 Vbeta and 13 Jbeta primers. Measured with immunoSEQ multiplex PCR; TCRdb has only the in-frame clones, and not every one. Of 100,000 to 150,000 clones detected, 65% to 85% appear once; the ten largest clones hold around 1.8%. This TCR came from a woman between 40 and 50 years old in good health and CMV-seronegative. The chain uses TRBV5-6 and TRBJ2-4; perhaps TRBD1 as D (5 bases). The specimen sequenced was PBMCs. CDR3 DNA: TGTGCCAGCAGCTTGGGTGGGGCCAAAAACAGTCAGTACTTC. This translates into CASSLGGAKNSQYF. Full variable domain (remainder filled in from reference TRBV5-6 and TRBJ2-4): DAGVTQSPTHLIKTRGQQVTLRCSPKSGHDTVSWYQQALGQGPQFIFQYYEEEERQRGNFPDRFSGHQFPNYSSELNVNALLLGDSALYLCASSLGGAKNSQYFGAGTRLSVL.